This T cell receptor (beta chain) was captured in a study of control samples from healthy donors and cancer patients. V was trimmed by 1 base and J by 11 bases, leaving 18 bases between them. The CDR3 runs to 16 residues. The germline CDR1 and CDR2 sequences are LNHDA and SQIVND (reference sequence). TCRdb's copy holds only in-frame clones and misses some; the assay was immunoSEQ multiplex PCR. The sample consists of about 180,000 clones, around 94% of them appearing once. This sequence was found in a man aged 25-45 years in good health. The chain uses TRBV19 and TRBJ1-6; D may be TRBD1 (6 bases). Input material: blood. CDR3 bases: TGTGCCAGTAGTATAGCTCCACAGGGTTTGGAGACACCCCTCCACTTT. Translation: CASSIAPQGLETPLHF.